This T cell receptor (beta chain) originates from a study of control samples from healthy donors and cancer patients. This clone showed up just a few times. The identical CDR3 is also encoded by other nucleotide sequences in the sample. The germline CDR1 and CDR2 sequences are GTSNPN and SVGIG (reference sequence). Trimming removed 0 bases at V and 8 bases at J, with 7 bases between. The CDR3 is 12 amino acids. Assay used: immunoSEQ multiplex PCR; TCRdb lists only in-frame clones, some missing. The sample carries roughly 90,000 clones, 85% to 90% recorded once. This TCR came from a woman between 50 and 59 years old with colorectal cancer. V usage is TRBV30 and J usage is TRBJ1-4, with unresolved D. The sample comprised PBMCs. CDR3 sequence: CAWSVIREKLFF. CDR3 DNA: TGTGCCTGGAGTGTTATCAGGGAAAAACTGTTTTTT.